This T cell receptor beta chain appears in the sequencing data of a study of cytomegalovirus exposure and HLA in healthy donors. About the study: An analysis done earlier identified about 120 million unique TCR beta sequences from around 180 million T cells.

Regarding donors, all were healthy bone marrow donors. Comment on this clone: Its specificity is unknown.

Germline assignment: CDR1 LNHDA and CDR2 SQIVND (reference sequence). Trimming took 9 bases from V and 7 from J, leaving 15 bases between them. This CDR3 spans 12 amino acids. General study points: Both high specificity and high sensitivity reportedly marked the classifier's diagnosis of cytomegalovirus status.

The PCR employed 60 Vbeta primers together with 13 Jbeta primers. Produced via immunoSEQ multiplex PCR; TCRdb's table is partial and in-frame only. This sample's table has under 250,000 clones. This TCR was sampled from a girl aged 2 to 9 in good health and CMV-seropositive. The chain recombines TRBV19 with TRBJ1-2; possible D gene TRBD1, 6 bases. Sequenced sample: PBMCs. The CDR3 loop is CASSSGGRGYTF. DNA for the CDR3: TGTGCCAGCTCGTCGGGGGGGCGTGGCTACACCTTC.